Described below is a single T cell receptor beta chain sequence and its context. The antigen is undetermined. The libraries of TRB cDNA were prepared using 5' RACE with UMI labels. Using the 5' RACE reads, TCRdb records one entry per CDR3 protein without DNA. The sample table includes 95,000 to 100,000 distinct CDR3 sequences. The data were taken from a study of CXCR3-negative and CXCR3-positive naive CD8 T cells. Overall study findings and caveats: Naive cells positive for CXCR3 carried more hydrophobic TRB CDR3s than CXCR3-negative ones.

From germline, CDR1 is SEHNR and CDR2 FQNEAQ (reference sequence). The CDR3 loop spans 12 amino acids. The chain has TRBV7-9 and TRBJ2-7; absent DNA, TCRdb's TRBD1 call cannot be checked. This receptor was identified in a human donor in good health. Some clones in this sample may be carry-over from other donors' samples. Sample: naive CXCR3+ CD8+ T cells from blood. Subset meaning: CD45RO-CCR7+CD27+CD95- naive CD8+ T cells expressing CXCR3 (TNR3+). CDR3 amino acids: CASSPEGVEQYF. The full variable domain, completed using reference TRBV7-9 and TRBJ2-7, is DTGVSQNPRHKITKRGQNVTFRCDPISEHNRLYWYRQTLGQGPEFLTYFQNEAQLEKSRLLSDRFSAERPKGSFSTLEIQRTEQGDSAMYLCASSPEGVEQYFGPGTRLTVT.